The TCR beta chain described here comes from a study of beta chain features in type 1 diabetes. Expressed TCRB transcripts were sequenced because the entire RNA isolate underwent reverse transcription. The assay was immunoSEQ multiplex PCR, and TCRdb's table has in-frame clones only and misses some. In the table there are some 900,000 clones, roughly 15% of which are singletons. Study-wide points: PCR might preferentially amplify shorter templates, equally in patients and controls. Patients' naive, central memory and regulatory TCRB repertoires appeared more alike than those of healthy donors. Researchers could not determine here whether HLA type influences TCRB rearrangement.

CD4+ cells of the naive, central memory, regulatory and stem cell-like memory types were sorted via CD45RO/CCR7/CD25/CD127/CD95/CD27. On this clone itself: The antigen remains unidentified.

The CDR3 totals 14 residues. V lost 5 bases, J lost 1 base, and 8 bases lay in between. CDR1 is MNHEY and CDR2 is SMNVEV in the germline V gene (reference sequence). Sequenced input: naive CD4+ T cells from blood. The chain recombines TRBV27 with TRBJ2-2; weak D call: TRBD2 (6 bases). This TCR derives from a woman younger than 35 in good health. As DNA, the CDR3 is TGTGCCAGCAGTCGAGCGGGGAACACCGGGGAGCTGTTTTTT. It yields the protein CASSRAGNTGELFF.